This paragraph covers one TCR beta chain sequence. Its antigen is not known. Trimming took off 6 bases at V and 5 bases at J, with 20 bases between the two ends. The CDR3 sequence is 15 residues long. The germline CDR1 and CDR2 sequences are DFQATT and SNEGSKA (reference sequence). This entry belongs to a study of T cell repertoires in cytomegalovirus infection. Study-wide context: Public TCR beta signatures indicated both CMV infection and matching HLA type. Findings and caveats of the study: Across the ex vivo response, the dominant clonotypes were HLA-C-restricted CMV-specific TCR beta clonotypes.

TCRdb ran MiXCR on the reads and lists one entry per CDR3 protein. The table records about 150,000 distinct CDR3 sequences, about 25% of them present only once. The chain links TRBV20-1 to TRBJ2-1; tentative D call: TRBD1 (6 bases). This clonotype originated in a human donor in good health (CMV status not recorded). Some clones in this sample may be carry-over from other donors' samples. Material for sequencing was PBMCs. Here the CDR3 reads CSATHPGTKNNEQFF. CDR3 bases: TGCAGTGCCACTCACCCCGGGACAAAGAACAATGAGCAGTTCTTC.